This TCR beta chain is from a study of cytomegalovirus exposure and HLA in healthy donors. Remarks on this clone: Its cognate antigen is unknown.

General observations from the study: In a later analysis, TCR beta V- and J-gene trimming was associated with a missense DCLRE1C variant.

The PCR was carried out with 60 Vbeta primers and 13 Jbeta primers. The assay was immunoSEQ multiplex PCR, and TCRdb's table has in-frame clones only and misses some. The table includes around 100,000 clones, 65% to 75% detected once. Sequencing was carried out using PBMCs. The origin of this receptor is a man younger than 40 in good health and CMV-seropositive.

CDR3 DNA sequence: TGTGCCAGCAGCGTAGCACTAGGAGACACCGGGGAGCTGTTTTTT. Amino acids: CASSVALGDTGELFF. The V call is TRBV9, the J call TRBJ2-2; TRBD2 might be the D (5 bases). The CDR3 length is 15 residues. Germline V gene sequence: CDR1 SGDLS, CDR2 YYNGEE. Trimming removed 0 bases at V and 3 bases at J, with 9 bases between.